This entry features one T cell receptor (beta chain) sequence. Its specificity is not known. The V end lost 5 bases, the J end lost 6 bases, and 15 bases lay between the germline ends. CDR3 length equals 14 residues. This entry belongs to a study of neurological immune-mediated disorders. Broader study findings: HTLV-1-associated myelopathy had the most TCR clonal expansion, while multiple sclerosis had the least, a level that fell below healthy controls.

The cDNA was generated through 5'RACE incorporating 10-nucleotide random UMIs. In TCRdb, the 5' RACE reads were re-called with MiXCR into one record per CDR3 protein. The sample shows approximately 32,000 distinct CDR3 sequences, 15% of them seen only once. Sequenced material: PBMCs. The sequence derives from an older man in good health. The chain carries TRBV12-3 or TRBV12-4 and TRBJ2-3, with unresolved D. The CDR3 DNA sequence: TGTGCCAGCAGTGTGGACCCGATGGGGGATACGCAGTATTTT. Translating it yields CASSVDPMGDTQYF.